Below, 16 T cell receptor beta chains from the same sample are listed, as sequenced in a study of blood T cell repertoires in COVID-19. TCRdb's table, derived via immunoSEQ multiplex PCR, lists solely in-frame clones and lacks some. The repertoire includes roughly 290,000 clones, around 89% of them detected once, and around 0.84% sits in the top ten. The sample comprised peripheral blood. All receptors come from a man aged 25 to 40 with acute or convalescent COVID-19.

The table lists this clone with a count of one. This chain uses TRBV6-5 with TRBJ2-5, with TRBD1 matching over 10 bases. Unmatched junction bases numbered 4, after V lost 5 bases and J lost 4 bases. The CDR3 is 14 residues long. Germline-derived CDR1 and CDR2 are MNHEY and SVGAGI. CDR3 protein: CASSPDRGLETQYF. CDR3 nucleotide sequence: TGTGCCAGCAGTCCCGACAGGGGGCTAGAGACCCAGTACTTC.

The genes are TRBV6-4 and TRBJ1-2; D call uncertain. The V gene lost 7 bases and the J gene lost 2 bases, with 17 bases spanning the gap. CDR3 length: 15 residues. CDR1 is MRHNA, CDR2 SNTAGT, per germline. DNA of the CDR3: TGTGCCAGCACACCCTCGAGGAGCTCGAACTATGGCTACACCTTC. Translated: CASTPSRSSNYGYTF.

V is TRBV5-1 and J is TRBJ1-1; D not resolved. There are 14 residues in the CDR3. Trimming stripped 0 bases from V and 1 base from J, with 7 bases between. Looked up from germline, CDR1 is SGHRS and CDR2 is YFSETQ. CDR3 in amino acids: CASSLVPGNTEAFF. CDR3 nucleotides: TGCGCCAGCAGCTTGGTCCCGGGGAACACTGAAGCTTTCTTT.

The V call is TRBV5-1, the J call TRBJ1-1; weak D call: TRBD1 (6 bases). The germline gives CDR1 SGHRS, CDR2 YFSETQ. The CDR3 sequence is 13 residues long. V lost 4 bases and J 7 bases, leaving 14 bases between the germline ends. The CDR3 region has the DNA TGCGCCAGCAGCCCGAACAGGGAAAGTGAAGCTTTCTTT. Its translation is CASSPNRESEAFF.

The genes are TRBV6-5 and TRBJ1-1, with D possibly being TRBD1 (6 bases). The CDR3 covers 13 residues. CDR1 is MNHEY, CDR2 SVGAGI, per germline. V was shortened by 6 bases and J by 10 bases, with 18 bases between the two germline ends. CDR3 loop: CASRTPGTKLAFF. The DNA for the CDR3 is TGTGCCAGCAGAACCCCCGGGACAAAACTAGCTTTCTTT.

This clone was picked up a small number of times. The chain is built from TRBV9 and TRBJ2-5, with D possibly TRBD1 on 5 matching bases. V was cut by 0 bases and J by 5 bases, with 14 bases left in between. Germline assignment: CDR1 SGDLS and CDR2 YYNGEE. The CDR3 spans 15 residues. The CDR3 coding sequence is TGTGCCAGCAGCGTAGAGGCGCAGGGCGGCGAGACCCAGTACTTC. This encodes CASSVEAQGGETQYF. Full variable domain (remainder filled in from reference TRBV9 and TRBJ2-5): DSGVTQTPKHLITATGQRVTLRCSPRSGDLSVYWYQQSLDQGLQFLIQYYNGEERAKGNILERFSAQQFPDLHSELNLSSLELGDSALYFCASSVEAQGGETQYFGPGTRLLVL.

V and J are TRBV11-1 and TRBJ2-1, with a possible D match to TRBD1 (5 bases). The length of the CDR3 is 11 residues. CDR1 is SGHAT, CDR2 FQDESV, per germline (reference sequence). The V gene lost 1 base and the J gene lost 13 bases, with 8 bases spanning the gap. The chain's CDR3 is CASSLEGAQFF. DNA of the CDR3: TGTGCCAGCAGCTTAGAAGGGGCCCAGTTCTTC.

This clone has only one observation. The chain recombines TRBV7-8 with TRBJ1-1; maybe TRBD1 (5 bases). The V and J ends lost 2 bases and 5 bases respectively, with 12 bases between them. Looked up from germline, CDR1 is SGHVS and CDR2 is FQNEAQ. CDR3 length: 14 amino acids. As DNA, the CDR3 is TGTGCCAGCAGCTTAACGGCAGGGTTGACTGAAGCTTTCTTT. Amino acids: CASSLTAGLTEAFF. The complete variable domain, with remaining parts taken from reference TRBV7-8 and TRBJ1-1, reads GAGVSQSPRYKVAKRGQDVALRCDPISGHVSLFWYQQALGQGPEFLTYFQNEAQLDKSGLPSDRFFAERPEGSVSTLKIQRTQQEDSAVYLCASSLTAGLTEAFFGQGTRLTVV.

The chain carries TRBV9 and TRBJ1-4, with 7 bases that match TRBD1. The CDR3 contains 15 residues. V was clipped by 2 bases and J by 5 bases; unmatched bases: 6. Per germline, CDR1 SGDLS and CDR2 YYNGEE. CDR3 DNA sequence: TGTGCCAGCAGCGTTCGACAGGGTGAAAATGAAAAACTGTTTTTT. Its translation: CASSVRQGENEKLFF.

This clone was recorded a few times. In the same sample, other DNA sequences code for this CDR3. V and J are TRBV3-1 (or the pseudogene TRBV3-2) and TRBJ1-1; a weak D match, TRBD1 (5 bases). V shed 3 bases and J shed 1 base, with 9 bases lying between them. CDR1 is LGHDT and CDR2 is YNNKEL in the germline V gene (reference sequence). The CDR3 runs 14 residues. Written as DNA, the CDR3 is TGTGCCAGCAGCCAGTCCGACAGGAACACTGAAGCTTTCTTT. Translating it yields CASSQSDRNTEAFF.

This CDR3 is CASSTSSGNTIYF. CDR3 DNA sequence: TGTGCCAGCAGCACAAGCTCTGGAAACACCATATATTTT. The V call is TRBV11-2, the J call TRBJ1-3; no definite D call. V gave up 5 bases and J gave up 0 bases, with 5 bases separating them. The germline CDR1 and CDR2 sequences are SGHAT and FQNNGV. The CDR3 covers 13 residues.

The gene calls are TRBV10-3 and TRBJ1-1; perhaps TRBD1 as D (6 bases). Trimming took 1 base from V and 0 from J, leaving 9 bases between them. CDR1 and CDR2 from the germline V gene are ENHRY and SYGVKD. CDR3 size: 15 residues. In DNA form, the CDR3 reads TGTGCCATCAGTGAGTGGGGGGGGCTGAACACTGAAGCTTTCTTT. This sequence encodes CAISEWGGLNTEAFF.

The chain combines TRBV4-1 with TRBJ2-7, with 7 bases lining up with TRBD2. The CDR3 is 20 amino acids. V lost 1 base, J lost 0 bases, and 18 bases stayed unmatched. The germline V gene encodes CDR1 MGHRA and CDR2 YSYEKL. DNA for the CDR3: TGCGCCAGCAGCCAAGGGACTAGTGAATCAATTCTGGTTGGCTCCTACGAGCAGTACTTC. It encodes CASSQGTSESILVGSYEQYF.

The chain is built from TRBV19 and TRBJ2-2, with a possible D match to TRBD1 (6 bases). This CDR3 is 15 amino acids long. The germline CDR1 and CDR2 sequences are LNHDA and SQIVND (reference sequence). V lost 10 bases and J lost 2, with 17 bases in between. The DNA of the CDR3 is TGTGCCACAGGGACAAACCGAGCCAACACCGGGGAGCTGTTTTTT. This sequence encodes CATGTNRANTGELFF. The full variable domain, its missing parts supplied by reference TRBV19 and TRBJ2-2, is DGGITQSPKYLFRKEGQNVTLSCEQNLNHDAMYWYRQDPGQGLRLIYYSQIVNDFQKGDIAEGYSVSREKKESFPLTVTSAQKNPTAFYLCATGTNRANTGELFFGEGSRLTVL.

J is TRBJ2-3 and V is TRBV15; possibly TRBD2 for D (5 bases). Germline loops: CDR1 LNHNV, CDR2 YYDKDF (reference sequence). The CDR3 has 17 amino acids. Between the trimmed V and J ends, which lost 3 bases and 6 bases, there was a span of 22 bases. CDR3: CATSSGLGVRSGDTQYF. The CDR3 DNA reads as TGTGCCACCAGCAGTGGGTTGGGTGTACGATCGGGGGATACGCAGTATTTT.

This chain joins TRBV10-3 and TRBJ1-1, with 9 bases matching TRBD1. The CDR3 has 15 amino acids. Looked up from germline, CDR1 is ENHRY and CDR2 is SYGVKD. The trim removed 4 bases at V and 5 bases at J, leaving 8 bases unmatched. The CDR3 sequence is CAISGTGAFGTEAFF. In DNA, the CDR3 is TGTGCCATCAGTGGGACAGGGGCATTCGGGACTGAAGCTTTCTTT.